The 8 T cell receptor beta chains below come from one sample, sequenced in a study of spatial heterogeneity in lung cancer. General study results and limits: Expanded intratumoral alpha and beta TCR counts tracked tumor mutation counts.

These receptors have no identified antigens. TCRdb itself ran the 5' RACE reads through MiXCR, one entry per CDR3 protein. This table has thousands of distinct CDR3 sequences, more than 13% appearing once. Time point denoted: sample taken at primary tumor resection. Sequences were derived from lung tumor tissue, sampled at surgery. Receptors originate from a male donor with early-stage non-small cell lung cancer.

This clonotype was counted at least ten times. This beta chain represents an off-target read in a library built for alpha chains; its size is of limited meaning. V is TRBV10-3 and J is TRBJ2-5; 7 bases align to TRBD1. CDR3 length: 14 amino acids. J lost 1 base, V lost 5 bases, and 4 bases had no gene match. Looked up from germline, CDR1 is ENHRY and CDR2 is SYGVKD. The CDR3: CAISPRDSQETQYF. The CDR3 DNA reads as TGTGCCATCAGTCCCAGGGACAGCCAAGAGACCCAGTACTTC.

This clonotype is large in the sample. The size of this beta chain means little, since it is a stray read in a library made for alpha chains. V gene TRBV6-6 combines with J gene TRBJ2-3; the D is unclear. The V end was cut by 1 base, the J end by 2 bases, with 10 bases between. The CDR3 is 15 residues long. CDR1 MNHNY and CDR2 SVGAGI come from the germline V gene (reference sequence). CDR3 coding DNA: TGTGCCAGCAGTTACTTTGGACCCTCCACAGATACGCAGTATTTT. Protein: CASSYFGPSTDTQYF.

This clonotype came up many times. The library was designed around alpha chains, so this beta chain is a stray read whose abundance carries little weight. The chain couples TRBV2 to TRBJ1-2, with D possibly matching TRBD1 (6 bases). The CDR3 length is 14 residues. Germline V gives CDR1 SNHLY, CDR2 FYNNEI. V was cut by 5 bases and J by 4 bases, with 14 bases left in between. The CDR3 reads CASSPVGGGYGYTF. Written as DNA, the CDR3 is TGTGCCAGCAGTCCGGTCGGGGGCGGCTATGGCTACACCTTC.

This clonotype was seen a few times. Found in a library prepared for alpha chains, this beta chain is an off-target read, and its abundance has little meaning. V gene TRBV2 combines with J gene TRBJ2-3; maybe TRBD2 (6 bases). The germline V gene has CDR1 SNHLY and CDR2 FYNNEI. The germline V and J ends were trimmed by 6 bases and 2 bases, with 12 bases remaining between them. The CDR3 runs 14 residues. This CDR3 is CASRRDLHTDTQYF. As DNA, the CDR3 is TGTGCCAGCAGACGGGACTTGCACACAGATACGCAGTATTTT.

This clonotype is categorized as medium-sized. This beta chain appears as a stray read in a library generated for alpha chains; its size is not informative. V gene TRBV29-1 combines with J gene TRBJ1-1, with D hard to call. In germline, CDR1 is SQVTM, CDR2 ANQGSEA. The CDR3 extends over 12 amino acids. Between the trimmed V and J ends, which lost 3 bases and 0 bases, there was a span of 5 bases. This CDR3 is CSVEGLNTEAFF. CDR3 nucleotides: TGCAGCGTTGAGGGGTTGAACACTGAAGCTTTCTTT.

This clonotype was observed many times. Little can be read into the size of this beta chain, an off-target read in a library designed for alpha chains. The rearrangement joins TRBV6-1 to TRBJ1-3; tentatively, D is TRBD1 (5 bases). The V end was cut by 0 bases, the J end by 2 bases, with 11 bases between. This CDR3 contains 16 residues. Looked up from germline, CDR1 is MNHNS and CDR2 is SASEGT. The CDR3 reads CASSEARPGPGNTIYF. The DNA for the CDR3 is TGTGCCAGCAGTGAAGCGCGGCCGGGACCTGGAAACACCATATATTTT.

This clonotype was detected ten times or more. Since it is a stray read in a library aimed at alpha chains, this beta chain has a size that is not meaningful. This rearrangement joins TRBV5-1 to TRBJ2-7; D uncertain. Trimming removed 0 bases from V and 12 bases from J, with 22 bases in between. From germline, CDR1 is SGHRS and CDR2 YFSETQ. The CDR3 sequence is 15 residues long. Here the CDR3 DNA reads TGCGCCAGCAGCTTGGCGGCAGGCCACAACCGAGACCGGTACTTC. It yields the protein CASSLAAGHNRDRYF.

To note about this clonotype: Because the library targeted alpha chains, this beta chain is an off-target read whose size means little. The CDR3 loop is CASSLPGVNTEAFF. The CDR3 DNA is TGTGCCAGCAGTTTACCGGGAGTGAACACTGAAGCTTTCTTT. This chain joins TRBV28 and TRBJ1-1; D gene ambiguous. The CDR3 totals 14 residues. Germline V CDR1 and CDR2: MDHEN, SYDVKM. With 2 bases removed from V and 0 bases from J, the gap between germline ends came to 7 bases.